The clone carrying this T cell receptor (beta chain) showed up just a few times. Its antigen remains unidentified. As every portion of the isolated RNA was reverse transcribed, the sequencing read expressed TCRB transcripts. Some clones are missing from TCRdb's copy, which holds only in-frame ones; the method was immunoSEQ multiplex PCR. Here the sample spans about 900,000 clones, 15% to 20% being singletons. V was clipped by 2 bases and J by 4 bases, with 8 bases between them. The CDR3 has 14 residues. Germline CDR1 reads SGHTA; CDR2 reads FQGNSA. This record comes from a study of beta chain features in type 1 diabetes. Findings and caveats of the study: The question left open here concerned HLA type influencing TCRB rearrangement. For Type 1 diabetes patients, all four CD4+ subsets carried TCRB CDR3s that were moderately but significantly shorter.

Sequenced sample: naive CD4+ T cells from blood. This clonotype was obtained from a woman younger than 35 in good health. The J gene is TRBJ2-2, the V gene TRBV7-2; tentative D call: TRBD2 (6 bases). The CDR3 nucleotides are TGTGCCAGCAGCTTATTCGGGAGCACCGGGGAGCTGTTTTTT. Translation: CASSLFGSTGELFF. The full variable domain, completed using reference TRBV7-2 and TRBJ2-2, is GAGVSQSPSNKVTEKGKDVELRCDPISGHTALYWYRQSLGQGLEFLIYFQGNSAPDKSGLPSDRFSAERTGGSVSTLTIQRTQQEDSAVYLCASSLFGSTGELFFGEGSRLTVL.